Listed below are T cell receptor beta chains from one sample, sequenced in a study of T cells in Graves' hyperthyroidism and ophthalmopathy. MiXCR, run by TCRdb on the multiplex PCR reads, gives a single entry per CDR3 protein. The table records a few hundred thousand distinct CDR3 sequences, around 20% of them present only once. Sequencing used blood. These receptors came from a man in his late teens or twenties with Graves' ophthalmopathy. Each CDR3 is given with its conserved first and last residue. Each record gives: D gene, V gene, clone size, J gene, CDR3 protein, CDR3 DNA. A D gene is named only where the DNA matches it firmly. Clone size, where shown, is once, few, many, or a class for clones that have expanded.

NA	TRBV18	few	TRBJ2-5	CASSPARADRAAQYF	TGTGCCAGCTCACCAGCTCGGGCGGACCGTGCGGCCCAGTACTTC
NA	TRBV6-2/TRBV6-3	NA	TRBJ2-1	CASLRGAGYEQFF	TGTGCCAGCTTAAGGGGGGCCGGGTATGAGCAGTTCTTC
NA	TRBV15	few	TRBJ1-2	CATSRVPGDGYTF	TGTGCCACCAGCAGAGTCCCAGGGGATGGCTACACCTTC
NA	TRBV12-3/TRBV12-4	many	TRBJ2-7	CASSPGAREQYF	TGTGCCAGCAGCCCGGGGGCGCGAGAGCAGTACTTC
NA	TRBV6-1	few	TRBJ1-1	CASALGGGTEAFF	TGTGCCAGCGCCCTCGGGGGGGGCACTGAAGCTTTCTTT
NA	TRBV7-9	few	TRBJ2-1	CASSWGEDEQFF	TGTGCCAGCAGCTGGGGGGAGGATGAGCAGTTCTTC
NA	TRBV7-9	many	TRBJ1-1	CASTAAGGENTEAFF	TGTGCCAGCACCGCAGCGGGGGGGGAGAACACTGAAGCTTTCTTT
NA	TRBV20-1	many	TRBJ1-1	CSAVQGVNTEAFF	TGCAGTGCGGTACAGGGAGTGAACACTGAAGCTTTCTTT
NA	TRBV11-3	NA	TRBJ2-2	CASSPDSGELFF	TGTGCCAGCAGCCCCGACAGCGGGGAGCTGTTTTTT
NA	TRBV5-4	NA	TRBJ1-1	CASSLVDGVRTEAFF	TGTGCCAGCAGCCTCGTCGACGGGGTCCGCACTGAAGCTTTCTTT
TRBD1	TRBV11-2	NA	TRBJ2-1	CASRPPGQGFREQFF	TGTGCCAGCAGACCTCCGGGACAGGGGTTCCGTGAGCAGTTCTTC
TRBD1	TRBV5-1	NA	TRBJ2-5	CASSFQTGGEETQYF	TGCGCCAGCAGTTTTCAGACAGGGGGCGAGGAGACCCAGTACTTC
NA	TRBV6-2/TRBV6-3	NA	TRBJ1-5	CASSYGSGNQPQHF	TGTGCCAGCAGTTACGGGAGTGGCAATCAGCCCCAGCATTTT
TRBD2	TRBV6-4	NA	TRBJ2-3	CASSSGTSGRTDTQYF	TGTGCCAGCAGTTCCGGGACTAGCGGACGCACAGATACGCAGTATTTT
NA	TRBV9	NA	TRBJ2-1	CASSVVPNEQFF	TGTGCCAGCAGCGTAGTTCCAAATGAGCAGTTCTTC
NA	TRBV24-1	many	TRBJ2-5	CATSSRVVGETQYF	TGTGCCACCAGTAGCAGGGTCGTAGGAGAGACCCAGTACTTC
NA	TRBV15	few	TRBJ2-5	CATSRDVSELRETQYF	TGTGCCACCAGCAGAGATGTATCAGAATTGAGGGAGACCCAGTACTTC
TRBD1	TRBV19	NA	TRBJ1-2	CASSPRDRVDGYTF	TGTGCCAGTAGCCCCCGGGACAGGGTGGATGGCTACACCTTC
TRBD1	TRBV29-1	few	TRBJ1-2	CSAAGGGVNGYTF	TGCAGCGCAGCAGGGGGCGGCGTGAATGGCTACACCTTC
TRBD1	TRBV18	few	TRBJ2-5	CASSPRRTGFWETQYF	TGTGCCAGCTCACCTCGAAGGACAGGGTTCTGGGAGACCCAGTACTTC
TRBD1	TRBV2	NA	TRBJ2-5	CASSEATGGGSETQYF	TGTGCCAGCAGTGAAGCGACAGGGGGCGGATCAGAGACCCAGTACTTC
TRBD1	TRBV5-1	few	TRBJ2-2	CASSSGQDTGELFF	TGCGCCAGCAGCTCGGGACAGGATACCGGGGAGCTGTTTTTT
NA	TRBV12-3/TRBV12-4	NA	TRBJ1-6	CASSLGTVLWSPLHF	TGTGCCAGCAGTTTAGGCACGGTTCTCTGGTCACCCCTCCACTTT
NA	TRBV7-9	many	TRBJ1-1	CASTRGDTEAFF	TGTGCCAGCACCCGGGGGGACACTGAAGCTTTCTTT
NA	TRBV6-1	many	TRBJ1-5	CASSEALRRDGQPQHF	TGTGCCAGCAGTGAAGCGCTTCGCAGGGACGGTCAGCCCCAGCATTTT
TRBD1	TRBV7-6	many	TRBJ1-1	CASSSQGAMRTEAFF	TGTGCCAGCAGCTCGCAGGGGGCCATGCGGACTGAAGCTTTCTTT
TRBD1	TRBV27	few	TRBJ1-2	CASSWGQGSYGYTF	TGTGCCAGCAGTTGGGGACAGGGTTCCTATGGCTACACCTTC
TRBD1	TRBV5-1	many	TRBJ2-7	CASSEGGRYEQYF	TGCGCCAGCAGCGAAGGGGGCAGATACGAGCAGTACTTC
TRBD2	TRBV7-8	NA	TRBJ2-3	CASSSRGWLAGGSGTDTQYF	TGTGCCAGCAGCTCCCGGGGCTGGCTAGCGGGGGGGTCTGGCACAGATACGCAGTATTTT
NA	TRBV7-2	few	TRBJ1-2	CASSPPGTYYGYTF	TGTGCCAGCAGCCCCCCGGGGACGTACTATGGCTACACCTTC
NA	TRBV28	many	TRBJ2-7	CASNTPAREQYF	TGTGCCAGCAATACCCCCGCCCGCGAGCAGTACTTC
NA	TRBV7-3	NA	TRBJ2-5	CASSLSPGRRETQYF	TGTGCCAGCAGCCTCTCTCCGGGGCGGAGGGAGACCCAGTACTTC
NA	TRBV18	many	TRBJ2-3	CASSRRGPDTQYF	TGTGCCAGCTCCCGCAGGGGACCAGATACGCAGTATTTT
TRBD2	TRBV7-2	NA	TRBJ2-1	CASSLAWPSGGDNEQFF	TGTGCCAGCAGCTTAGCGTGGCCTAGCGGGGGGGACAATGAGCAGTTCTTC
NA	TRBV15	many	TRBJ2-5	CATSRNSYQETQYF	TGTGCCACCAGCAGAAACTCGTACCAAGAGACCCAGTACTTC
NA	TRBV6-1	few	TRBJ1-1	CASSFQRQNTEAFF	TGTGCCAGCAGTTTTCAACGACAGAACACTGAAGCTTTCTTT
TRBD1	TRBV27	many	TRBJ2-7	CASRTGGYEQYF	TGTGCCAGCCGGACAGGGGGTTACGAGCAGTACTTC
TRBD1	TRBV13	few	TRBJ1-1	CASSPTGGPMNTEAFF	TGTGCCAGCAGTCCCACAGGGGGCCCAATGAACACTGAAGCTTTCTTT
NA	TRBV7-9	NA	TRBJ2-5	CTSSLIGTQYF	TGTACCAGCAGCTTAATTGGGACCCAGTACTTC
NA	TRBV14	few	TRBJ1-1	CASSQNLDTEAFF	TGTGCCAGCAGCCAGAATCTGGACACTGAAGCTTTCTTT
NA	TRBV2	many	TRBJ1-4	CASSPFDEKLFF	TGTGCCAGCAGTCCTTTTGATGAAAAACTGTTTTTT